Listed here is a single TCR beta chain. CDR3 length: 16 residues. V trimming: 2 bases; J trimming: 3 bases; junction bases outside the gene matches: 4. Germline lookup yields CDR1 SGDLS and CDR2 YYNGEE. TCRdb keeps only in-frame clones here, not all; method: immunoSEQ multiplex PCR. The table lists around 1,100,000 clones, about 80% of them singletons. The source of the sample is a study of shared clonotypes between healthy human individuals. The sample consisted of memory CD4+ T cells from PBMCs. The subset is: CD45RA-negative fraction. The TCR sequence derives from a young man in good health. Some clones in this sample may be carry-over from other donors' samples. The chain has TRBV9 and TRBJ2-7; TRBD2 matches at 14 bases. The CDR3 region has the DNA TGTGCCAGCAGCGTCGGGACTAGCGGGAGAGTCTACGAGCAGTACTTC. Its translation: CASSVGTSGRVYEQYF.